This TCR beta chain is from a study of blood T cells in healthy people across ages. This CDR3 region has 15 residues. Per germline, CDR1 SGDLS and CDR2 YYNGEE. V was cut by 0 bases and J by 6 bases, with 16 bases left in between. The authors ran a second PCR of 7 to 11 cycles using a sample-barcoded 5' primer and a J-beta primer mix. TCRdb reanalysed the 5' RACE reads using MiXCR and keeps one entry per CDR3 protein. This table has about 970,000 distinct CDR3 sequences, 51% appearing once. The sequence was obtained from a woman aged 60 to 75 in good health. The material sequenced was blood. This rearrangement joins TRBV9 to TRBJ2-7, with D tentatively TRBD2 (6 bases). The CDR3 loop reads CASSVVGGAPSEQYF. The DNA of the CDR3 is TGTGCCAGCAGCGTAGTGGGGGGAGCCCCGAGCGAGCAGTACTTC.